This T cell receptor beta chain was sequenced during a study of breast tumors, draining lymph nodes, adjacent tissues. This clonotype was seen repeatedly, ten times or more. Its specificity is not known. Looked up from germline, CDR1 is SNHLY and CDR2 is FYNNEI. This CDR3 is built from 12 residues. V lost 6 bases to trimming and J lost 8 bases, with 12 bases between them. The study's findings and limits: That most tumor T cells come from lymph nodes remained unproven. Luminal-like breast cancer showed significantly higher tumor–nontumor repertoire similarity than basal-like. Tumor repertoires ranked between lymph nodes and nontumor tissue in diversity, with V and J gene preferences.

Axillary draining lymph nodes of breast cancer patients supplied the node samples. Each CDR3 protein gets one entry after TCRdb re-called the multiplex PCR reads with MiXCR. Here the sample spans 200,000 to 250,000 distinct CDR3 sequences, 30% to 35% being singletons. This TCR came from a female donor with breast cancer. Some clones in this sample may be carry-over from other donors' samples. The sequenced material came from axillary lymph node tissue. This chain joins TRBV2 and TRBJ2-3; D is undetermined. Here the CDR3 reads CASRDGPFTQYF. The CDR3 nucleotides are TGTGCCAGCAGAGACGGGCCTTTTACGCAGTATTTT.